This entry features one TCR beta chain sequence. CDR3 length equals 15 residues. Trimming stripped 0 bases from V and 1 base from J, with 7 bases between. CDR1 is LNHNV and CDR2 is YYDKDF in the germline V gene (reference sequence). TCRdb re-analysed the 5' RACE reads in MiXCR, keeping a single row per CDR3 protein. The sample holds under 85,000 distinct CDR3 sequences, 8% seen once. This sample is part of a study of spatial heterogeneity in lung cancer. Time point given: sample taken at primary tumor resection. Sequenced here: PBMCs, sampled at surgery. The source of this sequence is a male donor with early-stage non-small cell lung cancer. The gene calls are TRBV15 and TRBJ1-3; a weak D match, TRBD1 (6 bases). CDR3 bases: TGTGCCACCAGCAGAGATAGGGGGTCTGGAAACACCATATATTTT. Translated: CATSRDRGSGNTIYF.